Below, 31 T cell receptor beta chains from the same sample are listed, as sequenced in a study of human T cells and chemical hapten exposure. MiXCR was run by TCRdb on the RACE reads, yielding one entry per CDR3 protein. The sample yields 28,000 or so distinct CDR3 sequences, nearly 7.5% seen once. The sample's time point: healthy volunteer bleed at 2 weeks. The template was total RNA from unfractionated whole blood. The sample consisted of whole blood. The receptors stem from a human donor in good health. Some clones in this sample may be carry-over from other donors' samples.

This clonotype appeared many times. The chain joins TRBV20-1 to TRBJ1-6; the D is unclear. With 3 bases removed from V and 1 base from J, the gap between germline ends came to 22 bases. CDR3 length equals 19 residues. Germline CDR1 is DFQATT and CDR2 is SNEGSKA (reference sequence). The DNA for the CDR3 is TGCAGTGCTAGTGGGAGCAGAACCCACTCAGAGTCCTATAATTCACCCCTCCACTTT. Protein sequence: CSASGSRTHSESYNSPLHF.

This clonotype was found many times. The chain has TRBV29-1 and TRBJ2-1, with D uncertain. The V end was cut by 6 bases, the J end by 0 bases, with 18 bases between. Germline V gene sequence: CDR1 SQVTM, CDR2 ANQGSEA. The CDR3 loop spans 16 amino acids. In DNA form, the CDR3 reads TGCAGCGTCCCCCCTCGTGGGGTTAGCTCCTACAATGAGCAGTTCTTC. Protein: CSVPPRGVSSYNEQFF.

Only a few counts were recorded for this clonotype. The rearrangement joins TRBV20-1 to TRBJ2-5; 7 bases are a match to TRBD2. V shed 0 bases and J 2 bases; nucleotides not matched to a gene: 9. The CDR3 runs 16 residues. In germline, CDR1 is DFQATT, CDR2 SNEGSKA (reference sequence). The DNA of the CDR3 is TGCAGTGCTAGAGACCCTCAGCGGGATTTTCAAGAGACCCAGTACTTC. Its protein product is CSARDPQRDFQETQYF.

This clonotype came up a few times. The CDR3 DNA follows: TGTGCCAGCAGCAAAGTCCGGGCAGGGGTCCACGAGCAGTACTTC. It codes for CASSKVRAGVHEQYF. The V and J genes are TRBV21-1 and TRBJ2-7; the table assigns TRBD1, which was not confirmed against the DNA. TRBV21-1 counts as a pseudogene. This CDR3 is 15 amino acids long.

This clonotype was counted many times. This sequence joins TRBV5-1 and TRBJ1-1; TRBD1 matches at 7 bases. CDR3 length: 15 amino acids. V shed 3 bases, J shed 6 bases, and the junction held 11 bases outside the gene matches. Germline CDR1 and CDR2: SGHRS and YFSETQ. CDR3 loop: CASSWETGSIAEAFF. The CDR3 region has the DNA TGCGCCAGCAGCTGGGAGACAGGGTCGATCGCTGAAGCTTTCTTT. Together with reference TRBV5-1 and TRBJ1-1, the CDR3 gives the full variable domain: KAGVTQTPRYLIKTRGQQVTLSCSPISGHRSVSWYQQTPGQGLQFLFEYFSETQRNKGNFPGRFSGRQFSNSRSEMNVSTLELGDSALYLCASSWETGSIAEAFFGQGTRLTVV.

The table lists this clonotype with many counts. The DNA for the CDR3 is TGTGCCAGCAGTTCCATTGAGCTAGCGGGGAGAGATACGCAGTATTTT. This codes for CASSSIELAGRDTQYF. This sequence joins TRBV12-3 or TRBV12-4 and TRBJ2-3, with 9 bases fitting TRBD2. This CDR3 has 16 residues. V dropped 4 bases and J dropped 5; count of bases not matched to a gene: 10.

This clonotype was recorded many times. V usage is TRBV11-3 and J usage is TRBJ2-1, with D unclear. V was trimmed by 5 bases and J by 5 bases, leaving 22 bases between them. The CDR3 is 17 amino acids. Germline assignment: CDR1 SGHNT and CDR2 YENEEA. The CDR3 nucleotides are TGTGCCAGCAGCCCAACTCCAAGAGCCCCGACAAACAATGAGCAGTTCTTC. Translated: CASSPTPRAPTNNEQFF. The whole variable domain, remainder taken from reference TRBV11-3 and TRBJ2-1, is EAGVVQSPRYKIIEKKQPVAFWCNPISGHNTLYWYLQNLGQGPELLIRYENEEAVDDSQLPKDRFSAERLKGVDSTLKIQPAELGDSAVYLCASSPTPRAPTNNEQFFGPGTRLTVL.

At least ten counts were recorded for this clonotype. The CDR3 bases are TGCAGCGTTGCCTCAGGGCCTAATCAGCCCCAGCATTTT. Translating gives CSVASGPNQPQHF. The rearrangement uses TRBV29-1 and TRBJ1-5, with D perhaps TRBD1 (5 bases). Germline loops: CDR1 SQVTM, CDR2 ANQGSEA. Trimming left V 4 bases short and J 4 bases short, with 11 bases between. This CDR3 spans 13 amino acids.

This clonotype was observed many times. The chain has TRBV6-2 or TRBV6-3 and TRBJ1-6, with 9 bases that match TRBD1. The CDR3 covers 14 residues. CDR1 and CDR2 from the germline V gene are MNHEY and SVGEGT. V gave up 6 bases and J gave up 9 bases; unmatched junction bases: 6. CDR3 amino acids: CASSRTGDPSPLHF. The CDR3, as DNA: TGTGCCAGCAGCCGGACAGGGGATCCTTCACCCCTCCACTTT.

V is TRBV20-1 and J is TRBJ2-3, with 9 positions matching TRBD2. V dropped 6 bases and J dropped 4; count of bases not matched to a gene: 11. The CDR3 runs to 15 residues. CDR1 and CDR2 (germline): DFQATT, SNEGSKA (reference sequence). The CDR3: CSATARGGGADTQYF. The CDR3 DNA follows: TGCAGTGCCACGGCGCGGGGCGGGGGGGCAGATACGCAGTATTTT.

This clonotype was counted a few times. This chain joins TRBV28 and TRBJ1-1; a weak D match, TRBD1 (6 bases). The CDR3 is 13 residues long. V gave up 5 bases and J gave up 10 bases, with 17 bases separating them. CDR1 and CDR2 (germline): MDHEN, SYDVKM. The CDR3 sequence: CASSPSEGGIAFF. In DNA, the CDR3 is TGTGCCAGCAGTCCCTCGGAGGGGGGGATAGCTTTCTTT.

This clonotype was seen ten or more times. The gene calls are TRBV10-3 and TRBJ2-2, with 8 bases that match TRBD1. The V gene's germline CDR1 is ENHRY and CDR2 SYGVKD. CDR3 size: 14 residues. The J segment lost 6 bases and the V segment lost 7 bases, leaving 7 bases of the junction unmatched. CDR3: CAITKDRDAGELFF. The CDR3 DNA sequence: TGTGCCATCACCAAGGACAGGGACGCCGGGGAGCTGTTTTTT.

This clonotype was found many times. This chain uses TRBV24-1 with TRBJ1-5; perhaps TRBD1 as D (6 bases). The CDR3 extends over 16 amino acids. CDR1 KGHDR and CDR2 SFDVKD come from the germline V gene. Trimming left V 2 bases short and J 5 bases short, with 15 bases between. CDR3 nucleotide sequence: TGTGCCACCAGTGATTCCTCCAGGGGTCGGGATCAGCCCCAGCATTTT. This translates into CATSDSSRGRDQPQHF.

Regarding this clonotype: Being one base from a much bigger clone, this may be a read error. The chain recombines TRBV20-1 with TRBJ2-1; 8 bases are a match to TRBD2. Germline CDR1 DFQATT, CDR2 SNEGSKA (reference sequence). Trimming took 0 bases from V and 6 from J; bases not matched to a gene: 10. This CDR3 contains 16 residues. For the CDR3, the DNA is TGCAGTGCTAGAGATGATAACGGGAGGGCCCGCAATGAGCAGTTCTTC. This codes for CSARDDNGRARNEQFF.

This clonotype was found many times. V gene TRBV19 combines with J gene TRBJ2-3; 12 nucleotides agree with TRBD2. The CDR3 totals 13 residues. V was clipped by 8 bases and J by 4 bases; unmatched bases: 1. CDR1 and CDR2 from the germline V gene are LNHDA and SQIVND (reference sequence). This CDR3 is CASRTSGADTQYF. The CDR3 nucleotides are TGTGCCAGTCGGACTAGCGGGGCAGATACGCAGTATTTT.

This clonotype occurred a few times. V and J are TRBV30 and TRBJ1-2; D is unresolved. CDR1 and CDR2 (germline): GTSNPN, SVGIG (reference sequence). Trimming removed 0 bases from V and 4 bases from J, with 12 bases in between. This CDR3 comprises 14 residues. The CDR3 reads CAWSVPPAIYGYTF. The CDR3 DNA sequence: TGTGCCTGGAGTGTACCCCCAGCGATCTATGGCTACACCTTC.

In regard to this clonotype: A much bigger clone sits one base away, suggesting this may be a read error. V is TRBV11-3 and J is TRBJ2-5, with no clear D. Germline CDR1 SGHNT, CDR2 YENEEA. This CDR3 is built from 13 residues. The CDR3 sequence is CASSSGFQESQYF. CDR3 bases: TGTGCCAGCAGCTCGGGCTTCCAAGAGTCCCAGTACTTC.

The chain carries TRBV28 and TRBJ2-5; D is uncertain. V lost 1 base, J lost 0 bases, and 9 bases lay in between. In germline, CDR1 is MDHEN, CDR2 SYDVKM. This CDR3 has 15 residues. The CDR3 loop reads CASSLFHAYQETQYF. CDR3 nucleotide sequence: TGTGCCAGCAGTTTATTTCACGCGTACCAAGAGACCCAGTACTTC.

This clonotype was recorded at least ten times. CDR3 bases: TGCAGTGCTAGAGACCGGGCAGGGGGCTACGAGCAGTACTTC. Protein: CSARDRAGGYEQYF. V usage is TRBV20-1 and J usage is TRBJ2-7; TRBD1 matches 7 bases. This CDR3 has 14 residues. Germline assignment: CDR1 DFQATT and CDR2 SNEGSKA (reference sequence). J lost 3 bases, V lost 0 bases, and 5 bases had no gene match.

There are many counts of this clonotype. The chain employs TRBV28 and TRBJ1-1; D ambiguous. CDR3 size: 14 residues. Trimming pared 6 bases from V and 7 bases from J, leaving 18 bases between. The germline V gene has CDR1 MDHEN and CDR2 SYDVKM. The CDR3 loop is CASSPVSMVNEAFF. CDR3 coding DNA: TGTGCCAGCAGCCCCGTCTCCATGGTCAATGAAGCTTTCTTT.

This clonotype came up many times. The rearrangement uses TRBV6-2 or TRBV6-3 and TRBJ2-1; 8 bases are shared with TRBD2. V lost 0 bases and J lost 8; bases outside the gene matches: 6. The germline V gene encodes CDR1 MNHEY and CDR2 SVGEGT. The CDR3 contains 15 residues. In DNA, the CDR3 is TGTGCCAGCAGTTACTCGACGGGGGGGCCGGATGAGCAGTTCTTC. Its protein is CASSYSTGGPDEQFF.

The rearrangement uses TRBV6-5 and TRBJ1-5; TRBD1 matches at 10 bases. V lost 5 bases, J lost 10 bases, and 11 bases stayed unmatched. Germline lookup yields CDR1 MNHEY and CDR2 SVGAGI. This CDR3 has 15 residues. CDR3 nucleotides: TGTGCCAGCAGTCCCCCCGGGACAGGGGAATTTCCCCAGCATTTT. Encoded protein: CASSPPGTGEFPQHF.

V usage is TRBV6-2 or TRBV6-3 and J usage is TRBJ2-7, with 11 nucleotides matching TRBD1. The CDR3 consists of 15 residues. After removal of 6 bases from V and 5 bases from J, the junction contained 9 bases not matched to a gene. In germline, CDR1 is MNHEY, CDR2 SVGEGT. The CDR3 loop reads CASSVWDRGSHEQYF. CDR3 sequence (DNA): TGTGCCAGCAGCGTCTGGGACAGGGGGTCTCACGAGCAGTACTTC.

This clonotype was counted at least ten times. The rearrangement uses TRBV20-1 and TRBJ2-7, with 11 bases lining up with TRBD1. The CDR3 is 13 residues long. CDR1 DFQATT and CDR2 SNEGSKA come from the germline V gene (reference sequence). V lost 4 bases to trimming and J lost 4 bases; unmatched junction nucleotides: 3. The CDR3 sequence: CSANRDRGYEQYF. As DNA, the CDR3 is TGCAGTGCTAACCGGGACAGGGGGTACGAGCAGTACTTC.

This clonotype came up a few times. In nucleotides, the CDR3 is TGTGCCAGCAGTTTAGTGGTTGGAGGCAGGGGGCGAGAGACCCAGTACTTC. It is translated as CASSLVVGGRGRETQYF. The chain employs TRBV12-3 or TRBV12-4 and TRBJ2-5; 8 nucleotides agree with TRBD1. Unmatched junction bases numbered 11, after V lost 1 base and J lost 4 bases. The CDR3 runs to 17 residues.

This clonotype was recorded at least ten times. This chain links TRBV12-3 or TRBV12-4 with TRBJ2-3; D unresolved. V was cut by 4 bases and J by 1 base, with 9 bases left in between. The CDR3 totals 14 residues. CDR3: CASSSTARTDTQYF. The CDR3 DNA reads as TGTGCCAGCAGTTCAACGGCTCGCACAGATACGCAGTATTTT.

CDR3 region: CASSLEQADTQYF. The CDR3 DNA follows: TGTGCCAGCAGCTTAGAGCAGGCGGATACGCAGTATTTT. V and J are TRBV7-9 and TRBJ2-3; D gene uncertain. V lost 1 base, J lost 6 bases, and 8 bases lay in between. Germline CDR1 reads SEHNR; CDR2 reads FQNEAQ (reference sequence). This CDR3 spans 13 amino acids.

This clonotype has a count of ten or more. This chain uses TRBV30 with TRBJ2-7; D perhaps matches TRBD2 (5 bases). V lost 6 bases and J 1 base, leaving 19 bases between the germline ends. CDR1 is GTSNPN, CDR2 SVGIG, per germline (reference sequence). The CDR3 totals 15 residues. The CDR3 nucleotides read TGTGCCTGTCACCATACTAGGGTCAATTCCTACGAGCAGTACTTC. Encoded protein: CACHHTRVNSYEQYF.

This clonotype was detected ten times or more. The chain employs TRBV20-1 and TRBJ2-7; maybe TRBD2 (7 bases). V lost 1 base to trimming and J lost 4 bases, with 14 bases between them. Germline CDR1 reads DFQATT; CDR2 reads SNEGSKA (reference sequence). This CDR3 contains 14 residues. CDR3 in DNA: TGCAGTGCTAGAGTCCGGGGGGCCGGGTACGAGCAGTACTTC. This sequence encodes CSARVRGAGYEQYF.

This clonotype was observed at least ten times. The V call is TRBV4-3, the J call TRBJ1-1; TRBD1 is a possible D gene (5 bases). CDR3 length equals 15 residues. Germline lookup yields CDR1 LGHNA and CDR2 YSLEER. The V gene lost 4 bases and the J gene lost 6 bases, with 18 bases spanning the gap. The CDR3, as DNA: TGCGCCAGCAGCCGAGATCCCAGGGACGGACCTGAAGCTTTCTTT. Its protein is CASSRDPRDGPEAFF.

In this sample, this clonotype turned up a few times. The gene calls are TRBV2 and TRBJ1-5; D gene uncertain. The CDR3 loop spans 13 amino acids. Germline V gene lookup returns CDR1 SNHLY and CDR2 FYNNEI. Trimming removed 8 bases from V and 4 bases from J, with 12 bases in between. The CDR3 bases are TGTGCCAGCGGGTGGGGAGGGAATCAGCCCCAGCATTTT. Its translation: CASGWGGNQPQHF.